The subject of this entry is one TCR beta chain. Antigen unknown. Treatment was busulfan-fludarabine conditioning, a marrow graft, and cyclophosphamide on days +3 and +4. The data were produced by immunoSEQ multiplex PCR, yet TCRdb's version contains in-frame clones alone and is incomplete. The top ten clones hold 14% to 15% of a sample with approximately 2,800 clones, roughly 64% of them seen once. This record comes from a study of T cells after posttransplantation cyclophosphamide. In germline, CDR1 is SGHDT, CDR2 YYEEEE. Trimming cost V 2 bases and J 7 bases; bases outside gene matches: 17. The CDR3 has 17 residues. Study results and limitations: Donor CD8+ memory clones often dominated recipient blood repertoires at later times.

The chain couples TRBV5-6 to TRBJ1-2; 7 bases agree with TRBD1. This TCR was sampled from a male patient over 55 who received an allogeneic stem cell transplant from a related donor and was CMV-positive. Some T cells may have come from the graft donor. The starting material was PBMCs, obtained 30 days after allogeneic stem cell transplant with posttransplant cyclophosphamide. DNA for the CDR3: TGTGCCAGCAGCTTAGGACAGGCGATCACGTACGGGAGTGGCTACACCTTC. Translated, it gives CASSLGQAITYGSGYTF.